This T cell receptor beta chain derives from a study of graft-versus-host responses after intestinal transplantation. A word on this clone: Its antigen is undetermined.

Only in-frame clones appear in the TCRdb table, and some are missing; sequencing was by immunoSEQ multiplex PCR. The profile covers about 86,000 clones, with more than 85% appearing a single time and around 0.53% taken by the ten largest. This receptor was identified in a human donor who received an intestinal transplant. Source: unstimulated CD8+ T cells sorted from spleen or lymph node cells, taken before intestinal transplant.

The CDR3 region is CASSRQGTVLSYEQYF. The CDR3 DNA reads as TGTGCCAGCAGCCGACAGGGGACAGTACTCTCCTACGAGCAGTACTTC. The chain employs TRBV5-5 and TRBJ2-7; 8 bases are shared with TRBD1. The CDR3 length is 16 residues. CDR1 and CDR2 from the germline V gene are SGHKS and YYEKEE (reference sequence). V shed 4 bases and J 0 bases; nucleotides not matched to a gene: 9.